Shown below are 6 T cell receptor beta chains from a single sample sequenced in a study of tissue T cells after allogeneic stem cell transplantation. TCRdb's copy holds only in-frame clones and misses some; the assay was immunoSEQ multiplex PCR. This sample has about 48,000 clones, with roughly 73% found just once. The specimen sequenced was sorted cells pooled from one or two spleens. The receptors stem from a pool of C57BL/6 mice in good health.

Concerning this clone: Gene labels here are mouse ones. The DNA ends 1 residue before the CDR3 does, and the rest of the CDR3 is filled in from the germline J gene. The V call is TRBV13-2, the J call TRBJ2-1; D possibly corresponds to TRBD1 (6 bases). V shed 2 bases and J shed 3 bases, with 9 bases lying between them. Germline V gene sequence: CDR1 NNHNN, CDR2 SYGAGS (reference sequence). This CDR3 has 14 amino acids. The DNA read from the CDR3 is TGTGCCAGCGGTGAAGGGACACCCTATGCTGAGCAGTTC. As protein: CASGEGTPYAEQF. The whole CDR3 is CASGEGTPYAEQFF.

Notes on this clone: Genes and germline are mouse. Sequencing ends 1 residue short of the CDR3 end; the germline J gene provides the rest. This chain connects TRBV13-3 to TRBJ2-7, with a tentative D call TRBD1 (5 bases). Looked up from germline, CDR1 is NNHDY and CDR2 is SYVADS. The germline V and J ends were trimmed by 2 bases and 1 base, with 7 bases remaining between them. The length of the CDR3 is 13 residues. The CDR3 bases that were read are TGTGCCAGCAGTGAAGGACATTCCTATGAACAGTAC. This gives the protein CASSEGHSYEQY. The complete CDR3 sequence is CASSEGHSYEQYF.

A remark on this clone: Gene names denote mouse genes. The sequenced fragment ends 1 residue before the CDR3 boundary, so the rest is inferred from the germline J gene. This chain links TRBV3 with TRBJ1-1; no firm D call. CDR1 is SNHLY and CDR2 is FYNGKV in the germline V gene (reference sequence). The CDR3 consists of 13 residues. With 2 bases removed from V and 1 base from J, the gap between germline ends came to 5 bases. The CDR3 here is CASSLNRNTEVFF. Incomplete CDR3 DNA: TGTGCCAGCAGCTTAAACAGAAACACAGAAGTCTTC.

This clone has just a few counts. The listed genes are named as in mouse. The read is 1 residue too short to cover the CDR3 end, so that end is filled in from the germline J gene. The chain joins TRBV13-1 to TRBJ2-7; 7 nucleotides line up with TRBD2. The CDR3 totals 14 residues. Trimming removed 4 bases from V and 0 bases from J; junction bases left unmatched: 4. CDR1 and CDR2 from the germline V gene are NSHNY and SYGAGN. CDR3 residues: CASSPWGVSYEQYF. The CDR3 DNA, read in part, is TGTGCCAGCAGTCCTTGGGGGGTCTCCTATGAACAGTAC.

In the case of this clone: Gene names refer to mouse genes. The read terminates 1 residue before the CDR3 end, so the remaining end is supplied by the germline J gene. This sequence joins TRBV19 and TRBJ1-1, with 10 bases that match TRBD1. The CDR3 runs to 14 residues. Unmatched junction bases numbered 4, after V lost 3 bases and J lost 5 bases. The germline V gene has CDR1 FNHDT and CDR2 SITEND (reference sequence). The CDR3 loop reads CASSTDRGRTEVFF. The CDR3 DNA, read in part, is TGTGCCAGCAGTACCGACAGGGGGCGAACAGAAGTCTTC. The entire variable domain, with the rest obtained from reference TRBV19 and TRBJ1-1, is as follows: GGIITQTPKFLIGQEGQKLTLKCQQNFNHDTMYWYRQDSGKGLRLIYYSITENDLQKGDLSEGYDASREKKSSFSLTVTSAQKNEMAVFLCASSTDRGRTEVFFGKGTRLTVV.

Note on this clone: All gene names here are mouse names. The DNA ends 1 residue before the CDR3 does, and the rest of the CDR3 is filled in from the germline J gene. V usage is TRBV13-1 and J usage is TRBJ2-3; maybe TRBD1 (5 bases). CDR1 is NSHNY and CDR2 is SYGAGN in the germline V gene. V was trimmed by 0 bases and J by 0 bases, leaving 8 bases between them. The CDR3 is 15 residues long. The part of the CDR3 DNA that was read is TGTGCCAGCAGTGATGAGGGGAATAGTGCAGAAACGCTGTAT. Protein product: CASSDEGNSAETLY. The CDR3, in full, reads CASSDEGNSAETLYF.